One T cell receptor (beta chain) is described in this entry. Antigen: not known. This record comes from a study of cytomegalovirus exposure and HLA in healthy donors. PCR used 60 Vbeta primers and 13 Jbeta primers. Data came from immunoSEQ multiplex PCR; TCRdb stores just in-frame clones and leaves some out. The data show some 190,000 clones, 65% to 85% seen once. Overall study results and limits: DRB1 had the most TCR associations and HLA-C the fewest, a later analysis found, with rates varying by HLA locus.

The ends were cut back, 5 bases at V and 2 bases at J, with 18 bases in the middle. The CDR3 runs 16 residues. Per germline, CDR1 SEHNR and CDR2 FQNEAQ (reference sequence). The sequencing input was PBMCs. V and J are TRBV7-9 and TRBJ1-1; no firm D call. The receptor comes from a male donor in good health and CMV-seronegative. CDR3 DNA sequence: TGTGCCAGCAGCCCCGCGAGGGTAACAGTAAACACTGAAGCTTTCTTT. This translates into CASSPARVTVNTEAFF.